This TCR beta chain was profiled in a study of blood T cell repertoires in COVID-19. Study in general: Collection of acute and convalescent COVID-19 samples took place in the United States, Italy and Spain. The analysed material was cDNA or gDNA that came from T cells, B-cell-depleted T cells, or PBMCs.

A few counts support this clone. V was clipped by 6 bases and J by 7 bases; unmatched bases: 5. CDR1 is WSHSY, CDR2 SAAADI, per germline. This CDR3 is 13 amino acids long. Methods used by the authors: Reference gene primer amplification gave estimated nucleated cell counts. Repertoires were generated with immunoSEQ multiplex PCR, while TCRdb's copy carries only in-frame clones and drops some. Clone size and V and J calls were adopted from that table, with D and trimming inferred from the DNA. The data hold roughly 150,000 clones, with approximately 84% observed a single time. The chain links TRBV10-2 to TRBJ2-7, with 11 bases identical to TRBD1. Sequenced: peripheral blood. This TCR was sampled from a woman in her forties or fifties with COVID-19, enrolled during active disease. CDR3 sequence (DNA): TGCGCCAGCAGCGCCGGGACAGGGGGGGAGCAGTACTTC. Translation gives CASSAGTGGEQYF.